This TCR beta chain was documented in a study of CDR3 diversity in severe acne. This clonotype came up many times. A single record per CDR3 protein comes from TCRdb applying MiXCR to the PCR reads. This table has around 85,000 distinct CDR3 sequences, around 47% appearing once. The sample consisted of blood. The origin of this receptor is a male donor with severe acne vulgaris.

CDR3 sequence: CASRGPMTIDTQYF. The CDR3 bases are TGTGCCAGCCGAGGCCCAATGACCATCGATACGCAGTATTTT. The rearrangement joins TRBV7-9 to TRBJ2-3, with D uncertain. The CDR3 totals 14 residues. Germline values: CDR1 SEHNR, CDR2 FQNEAQ (reference sequence). Trimming left V 8 bases short and J 6 bases short, with 18 bases between.